These T cell receptor beta chains were read from a single sample in a study of CD8 T cells in ankylosing spondylitis. TCRdb called the 5' RACE reads again in MiXCR, with one record for every CDR3 protein. The profile shows roughly 160,000 distinct CDR3 sequences, 11% of them singletons. Sequenced sample: blood, either unsorted or a sorted T cell fraction (not recorded which). The receptors stem from a male donor with ankylosing spondylitis or in good health (not recorded which). CDR3s include the opening cysteine and the closing phenylalanine or tryptophan. Fields, in order: CDR3 length, V gene, J gene, CDR3 protein.

len: 15; v_gene: TRBV6-1; j_gene: TRBJ2-7; CDR3aa: CASSRYIQGSYEQYF
len: 12; v_gene: TRBV18; j_gene: TRBJ2-5; CDR3aa: CASSRSQETQYF
len: 11; v_gene: TRBV29-1; j_gene: TRBJ2-5; CDR3aa: CSVTEQETQYF
len: 13; v_gene: TRBV4-1; j_gene: TRBJ2-1; CDR3aa: CASSPGTWNEQFF
len: 15; v_gene: TRBV19; j_gene: TRBJ1-5; CDR3aa: CASSTTGGSNQPQHF
len: 13; v_gene: TRBV12-2; j_gene: TRBJ2-7; CDR3aa: CASRPLSPYEQYF
len: 13; v_gene: TRBV12-3/TRBV12-4; j_gene: TRBJ1-5; CDR3aa: CASSRTFDQPQHF
len: 12; v_gene: TRBV5-1; j_gene: TRBJ2-7; CDR3aa: CASSLDLNEQYF
len: 14; v_gene: TRBV15; j_gene: TRBJ2-7; CDR3aa: CATSRDRASYEQYF
len: 17; v_gene: TRBV5-1; j_gene: TRBJ2-7; CDR3aa: CASSYGQGSRTFYEQYF
len: 13; v_gene: TRBV5-1; j_gene: TRBJ1-1; CDR3aa: CASSSYGGTEAFF
len: 15; v_gene: TRBV20-1; j_gene: TRBJ2-3; CDR3aa: CSARSSGVSTDTQYF
len: 15; v_gene: TRBV7-2; j_gene: TRBJ2-2; CDR3aa: CASSFRTSGTGELFF
len: 13; v_gene: TRBV20-1; j_gene: TRBJ2-1; CDR3aa: CSAYSGYDNEQFF
len: 13; v_gene: TRBV25-1; j_gene: TRBJ2-2; CDR3aa: CASSATRAGELFF
len: 15; v_gene: TRBV20-1; j_gene: TRBJ2-1; CDR3aa: CSLLAGGGRLREQFF
len: 18; v_gene: TRBV6-1; j_gene: TRBJ2-1; CDR3aa: CASRVRLAGGPSYNEQFF
len: 14; v_gene: TRBV12-3/TRBV12-4; j_gene: TRBJ1-6; CDR3aa: CASSLQGGHSPLHF
len: 14; v_gene: TRBV3-1; j_gene: TRBJ2-7; CDR3aa: CASSQDWRLRGQYF
len: 13; v_gene: TRBV29-1; j_gene: TRBJ2-2; CDR3aa: CSVGQGNAGELFF
len: 15; v_gene: TRBV12-3/TRBV12-4; j_gene: TRBJ1-4; CDR3aa: CASSSSQNLGEKLFF
len: 17; v_gene: TRBV6-5; j_gene: TRBJ2-2; CDR3aa: CASSYRLKGGPTGELFF
len: 13; v_gene: TRBV6-1; j_gene: TRBJ2-3; CDR3aa: CASTAGDTDTQYF
len: 14; v_gene: TRBV3-1; j_gene: TRBJ2-5; CDR3aa: CASSQVLAEETQYF